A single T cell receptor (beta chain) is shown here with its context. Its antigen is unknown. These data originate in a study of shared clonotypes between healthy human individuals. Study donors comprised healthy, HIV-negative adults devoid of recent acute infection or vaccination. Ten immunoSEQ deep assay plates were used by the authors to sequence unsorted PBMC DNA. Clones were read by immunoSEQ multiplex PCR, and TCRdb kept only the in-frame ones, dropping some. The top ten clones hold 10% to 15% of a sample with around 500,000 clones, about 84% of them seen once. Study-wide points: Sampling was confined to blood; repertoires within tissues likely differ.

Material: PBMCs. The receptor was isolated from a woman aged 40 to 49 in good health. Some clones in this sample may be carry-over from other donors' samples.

The chain's CDR3 is CASSQSGVGDSTTMGEQFF. CDR3 DNA: TGCGCCAGCAGTCAATCGGGGGTGGGCGATTCCACCACAATGGGTGAGCAGTTCTTC. The rearrangement joins TRBV23-1 to TRBJ2-1; D might be TRBD1 or TRBD2, each matching 5 bases. TRBV23-1 is treated as an ORF (open reading frame) with a function not yet certain. The germline V and J ends were trimmed by 0 bases and 9 bases, with 27 bases remaining between them. The length of the CDR3 is 19 residues.